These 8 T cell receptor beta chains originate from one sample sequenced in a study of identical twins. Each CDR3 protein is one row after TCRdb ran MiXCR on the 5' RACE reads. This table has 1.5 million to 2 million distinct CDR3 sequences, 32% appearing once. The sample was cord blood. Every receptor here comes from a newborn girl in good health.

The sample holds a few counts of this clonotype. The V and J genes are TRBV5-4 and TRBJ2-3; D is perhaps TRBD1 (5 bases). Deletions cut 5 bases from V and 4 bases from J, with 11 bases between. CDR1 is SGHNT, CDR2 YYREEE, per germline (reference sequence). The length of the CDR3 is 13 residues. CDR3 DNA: TGTGCCAGCAGGAAAGACAGATCAGATACGCAGTATTTT. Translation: CASRKDRSDTQYF.

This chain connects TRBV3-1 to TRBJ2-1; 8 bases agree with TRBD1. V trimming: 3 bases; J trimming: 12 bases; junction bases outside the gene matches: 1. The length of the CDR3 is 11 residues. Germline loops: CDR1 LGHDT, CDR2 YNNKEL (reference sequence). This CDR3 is CASSQGTGQFF. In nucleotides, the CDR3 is TGTGCCAGCAGCCAGGGGACAGGGCAGTTCTTC.

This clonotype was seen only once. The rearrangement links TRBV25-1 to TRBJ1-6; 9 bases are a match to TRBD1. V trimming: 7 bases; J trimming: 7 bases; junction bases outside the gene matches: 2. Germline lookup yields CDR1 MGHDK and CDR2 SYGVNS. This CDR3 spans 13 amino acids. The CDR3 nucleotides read TGTGCCAGCAAGACAGGGGGAAATTCACCCCTCCACTTT. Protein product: CASKTGGNSPLHF.

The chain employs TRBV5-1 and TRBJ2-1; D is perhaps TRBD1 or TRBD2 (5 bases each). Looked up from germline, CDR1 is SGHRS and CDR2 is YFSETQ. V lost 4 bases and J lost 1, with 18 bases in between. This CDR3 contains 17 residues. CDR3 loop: CASSRGLATRSYNEQFF. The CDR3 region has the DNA TGCGCCAGCAGCCGGGGCCTAGCCACCAGGTCCTACAATGAGCAGTTCTTC.

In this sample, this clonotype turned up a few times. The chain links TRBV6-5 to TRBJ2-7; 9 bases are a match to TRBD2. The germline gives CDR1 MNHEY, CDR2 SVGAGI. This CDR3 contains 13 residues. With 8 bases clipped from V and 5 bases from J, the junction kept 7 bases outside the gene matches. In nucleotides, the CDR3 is TGTGCCAGCCGTTTAGCGGGAGTTGACGAGCAGTACTTC. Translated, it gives CASRLAGVDEQYF.

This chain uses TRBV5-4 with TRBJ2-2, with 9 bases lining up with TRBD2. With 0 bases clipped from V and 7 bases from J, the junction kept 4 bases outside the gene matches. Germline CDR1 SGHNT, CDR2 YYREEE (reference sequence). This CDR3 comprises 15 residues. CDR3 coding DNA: TGTGCCAGCAGCTTGGGTGGACTAGCGATCGGGGAGCTGTTTTTT. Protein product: CASSLGGLAIGELFF.

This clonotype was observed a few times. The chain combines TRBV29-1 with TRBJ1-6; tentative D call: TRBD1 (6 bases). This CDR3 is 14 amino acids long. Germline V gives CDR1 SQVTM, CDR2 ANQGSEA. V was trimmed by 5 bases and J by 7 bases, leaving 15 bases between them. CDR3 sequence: CSVTIGQGNSPLHF. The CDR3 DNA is TGCAGCGTTACAATAGGGCAGGGGAATTCACCCCTCCACTTT.

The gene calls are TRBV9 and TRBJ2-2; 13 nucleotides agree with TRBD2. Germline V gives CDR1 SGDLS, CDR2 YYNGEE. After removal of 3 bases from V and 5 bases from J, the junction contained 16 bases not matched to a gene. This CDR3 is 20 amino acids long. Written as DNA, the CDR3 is TGTGCCAGCAGCGCCTCTGGGCTTAGACTAGCGGGAGGTAAAACCGGGGAGCTGTTTTTT. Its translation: CASSASGLRLAGGKTGELFF.